This is a list of T cell receptor beta chains from one sample in a study of radiation and T cells in renal cell carcinoma. This table comes from immunoSEQ multiplex PCR, and its TCRdb copy is limited to in-frame clones, with some not included. The repertoire holds around 74,000 clones, around four fifths seen once, with about 2.5% in the top ten. Specimen: blood, collected from a patient whose treatment included radiotherapy and nephrectomy. The receptors come from a woman aged 55-70 years with renal cell carcinoma. CDR3s include the opening cysteine and the closing phenylalanine or tryptophan. Size tells how often a clone was seen (once, few, many) or the class of an expanded clone, and some rows leave it out.

cdr3_aa: CASSLWRGGADTQYF
clone_size: .
v_call: TRBV11-1

cdr3_aa: CASSGRDRSYEQYF
clone_size: .
v_call: TRBV19

cdr3_aa: CASSFDGLSGTEAFF
clone_size: few
v_call: TRBV13

cdr3_aa: CASSIGQGIEKLFF
clone_size: .
v_call: TRBV19

cdr3_aa: CASSPQDEQYF
clone_size: .
v_call: TRBV18

cdr3_aa: CASSVAGGLNTEAFF
clone_size: once
v_call: TRBV9

cdr3_aa: CASSERQGKAKNIQYF
clone_size: few
v_call: TRBV6-1

cdr3_aa: CAWSVSLAGGKGETQYF
clone_size: .
v_call: TRBV30

cdr3_aa: CASSLEKNTEAFF
clone_size: .
v_call: TRBV5-6

cdr3_aa: CASRVPEGVYSNQPQHF
clone_size: once
v_call: TRBV19

cdr3_aa: CASSYGLAGGHEQYF
clone_size: .
v_call: TRBV6-5

cdr3_aa: CASSRTAGETQYF
clone_size: .
v_call: TRBV2

cdr3_aa: CASSSLGYGYTF
clone_size: .
v_call: TRBV6-5

cdr3_aa: CASSSAGQSSYGYTF
clone_size: once
v_call: TRBV11-2

cdr3_aa: CASSPRTGPGNTIYF
clone_size: .
v_call: TRBV7-2

cdr3_aa: CASSFRTGPEAFF
clone_size: .
v_call: TRBV5-6

cdr3_aa: CASSRAGGPGEPYNEQFF
clone_size: .
v_call: TRBV4-2

cdr3_aa: CASSLESSYEQYF
clone_size: .
v_call: TRBV7-9

cdr3_aa: CASSLEPTGLAGAYEQYF
clone_size: .
v_call: TRBV5-1

cdr3_aa: CASSRGRGGRGKNEQFF
clone_size: few
v_call: TRBV4-1

cdr3_aa: CASSLLGAGGTEAFF
clone_size: .
v_call: TRBV5-6

cdr3_aa: CASKKGPNTGELFF
clone_size: .
v_call: TRBV28

cdr3_aa: CASRGAPDTEAFF
clone_size: .
v_call: TRBV10-3

cdr3_aa: CASSFGENTEAFF
clone_size: once
v_call: TRBV7-3

cdr3_aa: CSVEGGSLSTDTQYF
clone_size: .
v_call: TRBV29-1

cdr3_aa: CASSFGEGEQYF
clone_size: .
v_call: TRBV11-3

cdr3_aa: CASSSSGIYEQYF
clone_size: .
v_call: TRBV28

cdr3_aa: CASSEGEQIGYEQYF
clone_size: .
v_call: TRBV6-1

cdr3_aa: CASSYQGSGNTIYF
clone_size: .
v_call: TRBV6-6

cdr3_aa: CASSIDRGTGSSEQFF
clone_size: .
v_call: TRBV19

cdr3_aa: CASSLAVGNGYTF
clone_size: .
v_call: TRBV7-6